This T cell receptor (beta chain) was recovered during a study of tumor-infiltrating lymphocytes in primary liver carcinoma. Study information: Regardless of tissue type, samples showed similar yields of roughly 3.65 to 8 million productive TCRbeta reads.

A constant-region primer served to make TCR beta cDNA from approximately 490 ng total RNA. Slightly modified ARM-PCR with three nested multiplex PCR rounds yielded TCR beta libraries. In the first two PCR rounds, TRBV1-TRBV30 forward primers were paired with a C-beta reverse primer, and each round lasted approximately 9 cycles. Using its own MiXCR run on the multiplex PCR reads, TCRdb lists one record per CDR3 protein. The table includes approximately 120,000 distinct CDR3 sequences, 60% to 80% detected once. CDR1 is MNHNY, CDR2 SVGAGI, per germline (reference sequence). V was pared by 0 bases and J by 0 bases, with 4 bases between. This CDR3 has 14 residues. This clonotype was seen many times. What it binds is not known. Each 20-30 mg portion of unsorted bulk tissue served as the source for co-extraction of RNA and DNA. Findings and limits, study-wide: With p = 0.039, the top-250-clone fraction in tumors significantly exceeded that in blood.

V and J are TRBV6-6 and TRBJ2-3; no clear D. The specimen sequenced was liver tumor tissue from sampling region 3. Sample subset: tumor region T3, left-lateral pole. The sequence was collected from a woman aged 55-69 years with primary liver carcinoma and hepatitis B virus infection. CDR3 coding DNA: TGTGCCAGCAGTTACTCTGCAAGCACAGATACGCAGTATTTT. Its protein is CASSYSASTDTQYF.